This T cell receptor beta chain was sequenced for a study of beta chain features in type 1 diabetes (dated by TCRdb to 2017 to 2018). Regarding the research as a whole: Mean age, gender distribution, total cell number and subset yield did not differ between patients and healthy donors. A total of 90 million to 140 million sorted cells were examined across all samples, and RNA yield correlated strongly with the number of cells per subset. The study compared TCRB repertoires of sorted circulating CD4+ T cell subsets between recently diagnosed type 1 diabetes patients and matched healthy donors. Regulatory and stem cell-like memory subsets were obtained from only 8 patients and roughly eight healthy donors, while naive and central memory subsets were obtained from all 30 or so donors.

All of the isolated RNA was reverse transcribed with the High Capacity cDNA Reverse Transcription Kit, so expressed TCRB transcripts were sequenced. Naive, central memory and regulatory T cell samples underwent deep immunoSEQ sequencing, averaging around 3.9 million total reads per sample. After sorted cells were lysed in RLT buffer, RNA was extracted with DNase-treated RNeasy Micro or Mini kits, with the choice depending on cell number. To prevent cross-contamination, every cell subset was processed on its own, while patient and healthy donor samples were processed together. The immunoSEQ multiplex PCR was used to amplify TCRB sequences from cDNA, yielding 87-bp fragments that span the CDR3 region. Amplicons were sequenced on the Illumina HiSeq platform. The study's processing was this. Synthetic template baselines were used to correct PCR bias computationally, reads within Hamming distance 2 were collapsed together, and singletons that could not be merged were discarded. Reads were aligned to IMGT to assign V, D and J genes, CDR3 length, and insertions or deletions at six rearrangement sites. Within each subset, clonotype counts were normalized to sorted cell number, and only after that were true diversity and Gini coefficients computed with the tcR R package. The overlap coefficient, calculated on TCRB nucleotide sequences, was used to quantify repertoire sharing. Out-of-frame TCRB sequences from naive cells were analyzed to stand in for the pre-selection repertoire. TCRdb took over this immuneACCESS table, retaining in-frame rearrangements with V and J assigned. Such tables are incomplete; in checked studies, under half of the missing clones stem from an unresolved V gene, and the remainder is unexplained. V, J and clone size derive from that table, while D and trimming were established from the DNA sequence. The sample profile shows 600,000 to 700,000 clones; around 12% of them were found once. The top ten clonotypes cover 0.095% to 0.15% of the sample.

The junction carries 16 bases between V and J, which are trimmed by 4 bases and 2 bases respectively. The CDR3 goes from the cysteine to the phenylalanine over 16 residues. Just CDR3 DNA is preserved here, 48 bases in frame from base 1. CDR1 and CDR2, looked up from the germline V gene, are SGHTA and FQGNSA. About this clone itself: No antigen is known for it. No much larger clonotype is one base removed from it; base qualities were not supplied.

General study outcomes and caveats: Because cDNA was sequenced instead of genomic DNA, highly expressing activated cells could be over-represented, though the groups showed no difference in activation or CD3 levels. Shorter templates might be favored by PCR, yet because patient and control samples were amplified and corrected together, any such skew would affect both groups equally. Patients with type 1 diabetes made fewer insertions and deleted more nucleotides at VDJ recombination sites, implying thymic rearrangement abnormalities. In all four CD4+ subsets, TCRB CDR3 length was moderately but significantly shorter in type 1 diabetes patients. Naive, central memory and regulatory TCRB repertoires appeared more similar among patients than among healthy donors. Because the HLA sub-analyses included only small numbers of individuals, any influence of HLA type on TCRB rearrangement was left unresolved.

A single peripheral blood draw of about 120 mL on average was collected from each donor into heparinised tubes. A BD FACSAria II was used to sort naive, central memory, regulatory and stem cell-like memory CD4+ T cells with a panel that included CD45RO, CCR7, CD25, CD127, CD95 and CD27. Every sorted population had a purity above 95%. PBMCs were isolated immediately by Lymphoprep density gradient centrifugation and stained directly without culture. Samples were stained and sorted in pairs, with one healthy donor and one patient per experiment, so that batch effects were minimized. Sequencing was done on a sample of naive CD4+ T cells from blood. The sample's cell subset or site label is to be understood as: true naive CD4+ T cells. The source of this sequence is a man in his thirties or forties with type 1 diabetes. Recombination linked TRBV7-2 to TRBJ2-3; tentative D gene TRBD1, with 5 bases matching. The nucleotide sequence is given as TGTGCCAGCAGCTCAGCCAGGGTCAGCTACACAGATACGCAGTATTTT. This translates into CASSSARVSYTDTQYF. Extended through the reference TRBV7-2 and TRBJ2-3 proteins, this CDR3 yields the full variable domain: GAGVSQSPSNKVTEKGKDVELRCDPISGHTALYWYRQSLGQGLEFLIYFQGNSAPDKSGLPSDRFSAERTGGSVSTLTIQRTQQEDSAVYLCASSSARVSYTDTQYFGPGTRLTVL.